The TCR beta chain described here comes from a study of blood T cell repertoires in COVID-19. Study overall: PBMCs, B-cell-depleted T cells, or T cells were the source of the cDNA or gDNA that made up the material.

Original processing methods: Nucleated cell number was recorded as an estimate derived from reference gene primer amplification. Using immunoSEQ multiplex PCR, the repertoire was profiled, and TCRdb retains in-frame clones only, with some absent. V and J calls and clone size are those listed in that table; D and trimming were worked out from the DNA. The sample comprises about 35,000 clones, approximately 78% of which are singletons, and around 44% rests with the top ten. The J segment lost 6 bases and the V segment lost 4 bases, leaving 9 bases of the junction unmatched. The CDR3 contains 14 residues. Looked up from germline, CDR1 is SGHAT and CDR2 is FQNNGV.

This clonotype originated in a human donor in a cohort sampled during active or convalescent COVID-19. The donor label of this sample is uncertain. The V call is TRBV11-2, the J call TRBJ2-7; 7 nucleotides agree with TRBD2. The sequencing sample was made of peripheral blood. This CDR3 is CASSSTGGGGEQYF. DNA of the CDR3: TGTGCCAGCAGCTCAACGGGGGGTGGAGGCGAGCAGTACTTC.